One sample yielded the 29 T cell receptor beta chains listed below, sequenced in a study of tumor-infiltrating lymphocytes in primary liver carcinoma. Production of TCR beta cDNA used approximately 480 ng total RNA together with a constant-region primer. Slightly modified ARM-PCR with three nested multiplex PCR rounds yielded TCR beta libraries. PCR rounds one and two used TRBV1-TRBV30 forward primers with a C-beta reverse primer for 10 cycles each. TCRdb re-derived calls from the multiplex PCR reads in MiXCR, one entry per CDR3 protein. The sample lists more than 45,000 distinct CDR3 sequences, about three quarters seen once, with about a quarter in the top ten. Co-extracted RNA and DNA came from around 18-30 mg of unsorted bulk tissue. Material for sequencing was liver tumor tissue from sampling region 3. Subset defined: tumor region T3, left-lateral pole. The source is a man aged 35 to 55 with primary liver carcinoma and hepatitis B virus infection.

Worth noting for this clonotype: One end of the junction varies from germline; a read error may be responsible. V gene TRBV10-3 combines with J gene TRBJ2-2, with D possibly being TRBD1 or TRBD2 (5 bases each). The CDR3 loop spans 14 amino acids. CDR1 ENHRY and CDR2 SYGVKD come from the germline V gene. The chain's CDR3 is CAISIQRGPGELLF. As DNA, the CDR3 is TGTGCCATCAGTATACAGAGGGGCCCCGGGGAGTTGCTTTTT.

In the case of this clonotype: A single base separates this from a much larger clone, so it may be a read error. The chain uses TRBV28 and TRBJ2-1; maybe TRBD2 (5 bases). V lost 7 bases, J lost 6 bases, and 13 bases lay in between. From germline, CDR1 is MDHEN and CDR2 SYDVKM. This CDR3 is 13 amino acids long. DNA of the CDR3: TGTGCCAGCACGCCAAGCGGAAGCAATGAGCAGTTCTTC. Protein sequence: CASTPSGSNEQFF.

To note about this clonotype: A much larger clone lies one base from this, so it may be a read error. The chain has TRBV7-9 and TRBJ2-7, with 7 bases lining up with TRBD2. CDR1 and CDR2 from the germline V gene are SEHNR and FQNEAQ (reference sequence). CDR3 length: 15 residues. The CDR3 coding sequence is TGTGCCAGCAGCACCTCCAAATTAGCGGGCTACGAGCACTACTTC. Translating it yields CASSTSKLAGYEHYF.

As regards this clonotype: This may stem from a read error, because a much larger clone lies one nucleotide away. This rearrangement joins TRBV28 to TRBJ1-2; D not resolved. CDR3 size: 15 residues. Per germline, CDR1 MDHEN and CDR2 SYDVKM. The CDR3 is CASSPRRSANYGYIF. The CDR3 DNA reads TGTGCCAGCAGTCCCCGGCGGAGCGCTAACTATGGCTACATCTTC.

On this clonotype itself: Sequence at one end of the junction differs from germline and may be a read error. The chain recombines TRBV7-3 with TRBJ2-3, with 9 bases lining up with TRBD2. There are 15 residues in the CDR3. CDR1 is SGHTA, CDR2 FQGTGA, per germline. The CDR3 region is CASSLTGTSIDTQYF. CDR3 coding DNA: TGTGCCAGCAGCTTAACCGGGACTAGCATAGATACGCAGTATTTT.

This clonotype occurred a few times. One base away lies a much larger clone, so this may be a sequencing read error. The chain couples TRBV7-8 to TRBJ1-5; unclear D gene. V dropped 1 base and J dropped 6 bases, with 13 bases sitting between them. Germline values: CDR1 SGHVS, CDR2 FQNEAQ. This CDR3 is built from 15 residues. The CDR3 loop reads CASSLVVRASQPQHF. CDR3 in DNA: TGTGCCAGCAGCTTAGTTGTAAGGGCAAGTCAGCCCCAGCATTTT.

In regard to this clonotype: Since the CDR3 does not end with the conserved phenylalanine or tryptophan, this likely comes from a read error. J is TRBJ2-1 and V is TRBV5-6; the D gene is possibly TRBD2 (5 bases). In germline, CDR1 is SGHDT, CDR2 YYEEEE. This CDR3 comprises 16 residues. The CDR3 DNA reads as TGTGCCAGCAGCCCAGTGGTAGGGAGCTCCTACGATGAGCAGTTCTTA. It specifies CASSPVVGSSYDEQFL.

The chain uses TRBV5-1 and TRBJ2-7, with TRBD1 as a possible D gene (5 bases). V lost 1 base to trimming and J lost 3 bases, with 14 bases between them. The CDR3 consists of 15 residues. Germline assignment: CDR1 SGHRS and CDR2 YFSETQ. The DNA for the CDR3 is TGCGCCAGCAGCTTGCAACCCGACAGTGTCTACGAGCAGTACTTC. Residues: CASSLQPDSVYEQYF.

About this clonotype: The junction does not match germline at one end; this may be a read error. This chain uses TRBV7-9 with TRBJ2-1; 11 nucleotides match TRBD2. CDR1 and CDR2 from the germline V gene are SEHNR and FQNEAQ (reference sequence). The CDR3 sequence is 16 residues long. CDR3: CDSSRPSGLADNEQFF. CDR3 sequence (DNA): TGTGACAGCAGCCGTCCGTCGGGACTAGCGGACAATGAGCAGTTCTTC.

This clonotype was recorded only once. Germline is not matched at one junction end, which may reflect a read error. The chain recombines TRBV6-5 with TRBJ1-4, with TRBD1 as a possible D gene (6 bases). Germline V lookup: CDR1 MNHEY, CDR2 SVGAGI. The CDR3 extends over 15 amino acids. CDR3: CGSTYWGANDEKLFF. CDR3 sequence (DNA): TGTGGCAGCACTTACTGGGGGGCGAATGACGAAAAACTGTTTTTT.

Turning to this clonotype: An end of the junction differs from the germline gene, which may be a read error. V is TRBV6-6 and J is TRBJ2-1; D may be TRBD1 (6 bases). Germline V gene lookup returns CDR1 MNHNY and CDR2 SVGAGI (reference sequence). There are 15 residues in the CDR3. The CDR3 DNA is TGTGTCAGCAGTTTGGACCTACAGGGTTACAATGAGCAGTTTTTC. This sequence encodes CVSSLDLQGYNEQFF.

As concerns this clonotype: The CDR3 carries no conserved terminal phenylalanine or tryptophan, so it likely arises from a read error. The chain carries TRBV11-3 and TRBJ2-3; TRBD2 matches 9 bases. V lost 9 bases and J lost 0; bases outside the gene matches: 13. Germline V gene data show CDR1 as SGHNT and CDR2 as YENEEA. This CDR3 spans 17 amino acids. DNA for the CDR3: TGTGCCAGTGGCTTAGGGGTAACTAGCGGGAGCACAGATACGCAGTATTTG. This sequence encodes CASGLGVTSGSTDTQYL.

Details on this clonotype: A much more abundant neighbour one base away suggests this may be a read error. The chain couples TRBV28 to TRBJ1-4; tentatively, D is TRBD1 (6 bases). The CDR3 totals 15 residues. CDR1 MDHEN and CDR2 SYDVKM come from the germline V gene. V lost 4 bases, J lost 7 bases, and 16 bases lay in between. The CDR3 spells CASSSQTGRAEKLFF. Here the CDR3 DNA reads TGTGCCAGCAGTTCCCAGACAGGACGGGCTGAAAAACTGTTTTTT.

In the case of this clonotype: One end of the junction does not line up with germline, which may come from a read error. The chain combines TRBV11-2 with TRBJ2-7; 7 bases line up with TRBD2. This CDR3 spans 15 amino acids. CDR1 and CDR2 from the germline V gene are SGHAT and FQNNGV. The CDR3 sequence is CASSLVGGSSYERYF. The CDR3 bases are TGTGCCAGTAGCTTAGTGGGGGGGAGCTCCTACGAGCGATACTTC. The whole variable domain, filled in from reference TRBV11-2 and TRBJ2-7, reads EAGVAQSPRYKIIEKRQSVAFWCNPISGHATLYWYQQILGQGPKLLIQFQNNGVVDDSQLPKDRFSAERLKGVDSTLKIQPAKLEDSAVYLCASSLVGGSSYERYFGPGTRLTVT.

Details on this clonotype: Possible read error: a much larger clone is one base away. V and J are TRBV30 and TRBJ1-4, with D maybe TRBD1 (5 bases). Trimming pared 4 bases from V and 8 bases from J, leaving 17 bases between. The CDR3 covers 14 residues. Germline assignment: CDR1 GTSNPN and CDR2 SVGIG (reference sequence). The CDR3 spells CAWTRSGAGEKLFF. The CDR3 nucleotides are TGTGCCTGGACTCGTTCCGGGGCCGGGGAAAAACTGTTTTTT. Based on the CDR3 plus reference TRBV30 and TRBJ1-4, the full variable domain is SQTIHQWPATLVQPVGSPLSLECTVEGTSNPNLYWYRQAAGRGLQLLFYSVGIGQISSEVPQNLSASRPQDRQFILSSKKLLLSDSGFYLCAWTRSGAGEKLFFGSGTQLSVL.

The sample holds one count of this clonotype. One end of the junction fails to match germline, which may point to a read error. The CDR3 here is CASSLGKGLDVAEHFF. CDR3 nucleotides: TGTGCCAGCAGTTTAGGTAAGGGACTAGATGTTGCTGAGCACTTCTTC. The chain carries TRBV12-3 or TRBV12-4 and TRBJ2-1; TRBD2 aligns across 8 bases. The CDR3 has 16 residues.

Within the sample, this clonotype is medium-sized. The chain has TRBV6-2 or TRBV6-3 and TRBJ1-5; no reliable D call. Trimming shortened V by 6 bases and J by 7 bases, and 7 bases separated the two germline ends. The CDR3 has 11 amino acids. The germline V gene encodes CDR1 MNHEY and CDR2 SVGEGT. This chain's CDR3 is CASSMGQPQHF. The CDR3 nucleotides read TGTGCCAGCAGCATGGGACAGCCCCAGCATTTT.

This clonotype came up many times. CDR3 sequence: CASSPPNLREQYF. In DNA, the CDR3 is TGTGCCAGCTCACCACCCAACCTAAGGGAGCAGTACTTC. The V and J genes are TRBV18 and TRBJ2-7; the D is unclear. The germline V gene encodes CDR1 KGHSH and CDR2 LQKENI. This CDR3 is built from 13 residues. The V end lost 0 bases, the J end lost 7 bases, and 10 bases lay between the germline ends. Full variable domain (rest looked up from reference TRBV18 and TRBJ2-7): NAGVMQNPRHLVRRRGQEARLRCSPMKGHSHVYWYRQLPEEGLKFMVYLQKENIIDESGMPKERFSAEFPKEGPSILRIQQVVRGDSAAYFCASSPPNLREQYFGPGTRLTVT.

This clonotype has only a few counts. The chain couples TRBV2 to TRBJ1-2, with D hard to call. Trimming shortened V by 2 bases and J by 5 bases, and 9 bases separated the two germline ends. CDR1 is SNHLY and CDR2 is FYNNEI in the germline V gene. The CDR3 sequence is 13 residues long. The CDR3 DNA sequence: TGTGCCAGCAGTGAACGGCAGGTTTATGGCTACACCTTC. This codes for CASSERQVYGYTF.

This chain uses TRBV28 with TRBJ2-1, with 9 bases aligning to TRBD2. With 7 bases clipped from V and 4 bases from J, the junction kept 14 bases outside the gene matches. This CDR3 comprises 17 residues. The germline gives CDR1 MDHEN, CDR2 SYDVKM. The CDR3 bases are TGTGCCAGCACTGGAGGGGGGAGACTAGCGGATTACAATGAGCAGTTCTTC. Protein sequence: CASTGGGRLADYNEQFF.

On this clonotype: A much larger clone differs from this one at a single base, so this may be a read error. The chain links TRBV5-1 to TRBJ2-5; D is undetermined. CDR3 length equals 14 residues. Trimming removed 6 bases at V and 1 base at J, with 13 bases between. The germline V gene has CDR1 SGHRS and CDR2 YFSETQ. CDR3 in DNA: TGCGCCAGCATGGTCAGCGTAGCCCAAGAGACCCAGTACTTC. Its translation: CASMVSVAQETQYF. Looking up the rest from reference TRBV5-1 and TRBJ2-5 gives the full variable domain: KAGVTQTPRYLIKTRGQQVTLSCSPISGHRSVSWYQQTPGQGLQFLFEYFSETQRNKGNFPGRFSGRQFSNSRSEMNVSTLELGDSALYLCASMVSVAQETQYFGPGTRLLVL.

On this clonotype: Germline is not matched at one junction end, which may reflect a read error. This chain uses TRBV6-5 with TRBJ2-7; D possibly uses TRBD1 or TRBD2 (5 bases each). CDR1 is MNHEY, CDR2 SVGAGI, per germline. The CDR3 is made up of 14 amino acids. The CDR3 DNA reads TGTACCAGCTCGCCCAACCCCCCGGGGACCGAGCATTACTTC. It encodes CTSSPNPPGTEHYF.

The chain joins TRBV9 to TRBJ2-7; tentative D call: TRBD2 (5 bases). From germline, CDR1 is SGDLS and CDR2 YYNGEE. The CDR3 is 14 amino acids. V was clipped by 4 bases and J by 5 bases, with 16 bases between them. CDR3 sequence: CASSSGEGFNEQYF. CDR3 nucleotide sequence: TGTGCCAGCAGCTCAGGAGAGGGATTCAACGAGCAGTACTTC.

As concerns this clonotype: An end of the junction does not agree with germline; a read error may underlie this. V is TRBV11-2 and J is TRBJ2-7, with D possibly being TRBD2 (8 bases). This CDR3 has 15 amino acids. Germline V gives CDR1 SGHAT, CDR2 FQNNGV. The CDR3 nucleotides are TGTGCCAACAGTCAATATTCGGGAGGGGGCTACGAGCAGCACTTC. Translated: CANSQYSGGGYEQHF.

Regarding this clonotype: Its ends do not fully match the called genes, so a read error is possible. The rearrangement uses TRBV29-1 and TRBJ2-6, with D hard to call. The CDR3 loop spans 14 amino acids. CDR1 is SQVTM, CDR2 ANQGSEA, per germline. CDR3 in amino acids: CSVEGGPGVNVLAF. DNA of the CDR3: TGCAGCGTTGAAGGTGGGCCTGGGGTCAACGTCCTGGCTTTC.

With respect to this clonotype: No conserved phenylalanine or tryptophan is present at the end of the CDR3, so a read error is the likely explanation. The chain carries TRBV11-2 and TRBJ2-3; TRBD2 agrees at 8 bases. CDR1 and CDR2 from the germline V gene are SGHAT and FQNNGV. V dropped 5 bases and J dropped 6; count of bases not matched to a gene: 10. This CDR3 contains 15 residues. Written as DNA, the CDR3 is TGTGCCAGCAGCCGCACTAGCGGCTTCGTGGATACGCAGTATTTG. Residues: CASSRTSGFVDTQYL.

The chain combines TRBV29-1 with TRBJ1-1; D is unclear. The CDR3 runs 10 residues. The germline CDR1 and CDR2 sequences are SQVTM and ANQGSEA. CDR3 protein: CSVTTREAFF. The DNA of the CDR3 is TGCAGTGTTACGACACGGGAAGCTTTCTTT.

CDR3 residues: CASSLLLTGEVEAFF. DNA for the CDR3: TGCGCCAGCAGCCTACTGCTAACAGGGGAAGTGGAAGCTTTCTTT. The chain carries TRBV4-1 and TRBJ1-1, with 7 nucleotides matching TRBD1. V was clipped by 4 bases and J by 8 bases; unmatched bases: 13. This CDR3 spans 15 amino acids. Per germline, CDR1 MGHRA and CDR2 YSYEKL.

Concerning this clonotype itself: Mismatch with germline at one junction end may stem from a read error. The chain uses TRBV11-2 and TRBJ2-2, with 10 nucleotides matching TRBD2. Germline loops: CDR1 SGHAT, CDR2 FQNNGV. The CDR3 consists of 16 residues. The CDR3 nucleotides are TGTGCCAGCAGCTTAGTGGTACTAGCGGGAACCGGGGAGCTGTCCTTT. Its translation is CASSLVVLAGTGELSF.